The source of this T cell receptor beta chain is a study of blood T cells in healthy people across ages. PBMCs, at least 6.5 million per sample, were isolated. With a J-beta primer mix and a sample-barcoded 5' primer, a second PCR ran roughly 6 to 11 cycles. MiXCR was run by TCRdb on the 5' RACE reads, yielding one entry per CDR3 protein. This repertoire shows about 640,000 distinct CDR3 sequences, 58% found once; its top ten account for 35% to 40%. V shed 7 bases and J 4 bases; nucleotides not matched to a gene: 6. There are 13 residues in the CDR3. Germline CDR1 reads SQVTM; CDR2 reads ANQGSEA. The V call is TRBV29-1, the J call TRBJ2-3; 9 bases match TRBD1. This receptor was obtained from a man aged 55 to 70 in good health. The specimen was blood. For the CDR3, the DNA is TGCAGCGCCCGGACAGGGGCAGCAGATACGCAGTATTTT. Its translation: CSARTGAADTQYF.